Listed below are T cell receptor beta chains from one sample, sequenced in a study of control samples from healthy donors and cancer patients. TCRdb's copy holds only in-frame clones and misses some; the assay was immunoSEQ multiplex PCR. The repertoire holds 65,000 to 90,000 clones, about 95% seen once, with more than 2.5% in the top ten. The sequencing sample was made of blood. These receptors all stem from a woman aged 30 to 39 in good health. CDR3s include the opening cysteine and the closing phenylalanine or tryptophan.

v_call: TRBV11-2
j_call: TRBJ1-1
cdr3_aa: CASRKNTEAFF

v_call: TRBV5-4
j_call: TRBJ2-5
cdr3_aa: CASSRRRGGELQETQYF

v_call: TRBV19
j_call: TRBJ1-2
cdr3_aa: CASSIFRGTLGYGYTF

v_call: TRBV3-1/TRBV3-2
j_call: TRBJ1-1
cdr3_aa: CASSQRHSMNTEAFF

v_call: TRBV11-2
j_call: TRBJ1-1
cdr3_aa: CASSFATGGNTEAFF

v_call: TRBV20-1
j_call: TRBJ2-3
cdr3_aa: CSASPGLSTDTQYF

v_call: TRBV27
j_call: TRBJ2-7
cdr3_aa: CASSLLPPGEYEQYF

v_call: TRBV9
j_call: TRBJ2-4
cdr3_aa: CASSPPSADRTQKNIQYF

v_call: TRBV29-1
j_call: TRBJ1-2
cdr3_aa: CSVVRDSNYGYTF

v_call: TRBV2
j_call: TRBJ1-5
cdr3_aa: CASRETGVSQPQHF

v_call: TRBV3-1/TRBV3-2
j_call: TRBJ1-1
cdr3_aa: CASSLDRAVNTEAFF

v_call: TRBV27
j_call: TRBJ2-1
cdr3_aa: CASGRGQSLYNEQFF

v_call: TRBV5-1
j_call: TRBJ2-5
cdr3_aa: CASSFAGYETQYF

v_call: TRBV13
j_call: TRBJ1-2
cdr3_aa: CASSPGRYYGYTF

v_call: TRBV19
j_call: TRBJ2-3
cdr3_aa: CASSIGTYSTDTQYF

v_call: TRBV12-3/TRBV12-4
j_call: TRBJ1-5
cdr3_aa: CASSFRDQPQHF

v_call: TRBV6-1
j_call: TRBJ1-4
cdr3_aa: CASSEAQGHNEKLFF

v_call: TRBV6-5
j_call: TRBJ1-1
cdr3_aa: CASRGDRGRAEAFF

v_call: TRBV9
j_call: TRBJ2-7
cdr3_aa: CASSVSPDSDSYEQYF

v_call: TRBV5-4
j_call: TRBJ2-3
cdr3_aa: CASSLSGGATDTQYF

v_call: TRBV7-9
j_call: TRBJ2-5
cdr3_aa: CASAAGLQETQYF

v_call: TRBV5-5
j_call: TRBJ1-2
cdr3_aa: CASSLTGTAGGYTF

v_call: TRBV5-1
j_call: TRBJ1-4
cdr3_aa: CASSLNRGRDEKLFF

v_call: TRBV5-1
j_call: TRBJ1-2
cdr3_aa: CASSLIPGTGVPGYGYTF

v_call: TRBV5-1
j_call: TRBJ2-1
cdr3_aa: CASSLDRRNNEQFF

v_call: TRBV6-4
j_call: TRBJ2-3
cdr3_aa: CASSDSTSGGADTQYF

v_call: TRBV19
j_call: TRBJ2-7
cdr3_aa: CASSSTGSFYEQYF

v_call: TRBV18
j_call: TRBJ1-1
cdr3_aa: CASSPQDLNTEAFF

v_call: TRBV15
j_call: TRBJ2-7
cdr3_aa: CATSKERQGAYEQYF

v_call: TRBV19
j_call: TRBJ1-5
cdr3_aa: CASSIADTHRVYQPQHF

v_call: TRBV3-1/TRBV3-2
j_call: TRBJ1-4
cdr3_aa: CASSRNRDEKLFF

v_call: TRBV6-2/TRBV6-3
j_call: TRBJ2-3
cdr3_aa: CASSYSDRGSTDTQYF

v_call: TRBV20-1
j_call: TRBJ2-5
cdr3_aa: CSTARVKTQYF

v_call: TRBV5-1
j_call: TRBJ1-2
cdr3_aa: CASSPGGPSNYGYTF

v_call: TRBV25-1
j_call: TRBJ2-4
cdr3_aa: CASRDRGNIQYF

v_call: TRBV6-1
j_call: TRBJ2-2
cdr3_aa: CASSEARGNTGELFF

v_call: TRBV19
j_call: TRBJ1-1
cdr3_aa: CASSMAQSEAFF

v_call: TRBV6-5
j_call: TRBJ1-1
cdr3_aa: CASSQTGVANTEAFF

v_call: TRBV5-1
j_call: TRBJ1-1
cdr3_aa: CASRANTEAFF

v_call: TRBV5-1
j_call: TRBJ1-5
cdr3_aa: CASSFSGGHQPQHF

v_call: TRBV11-3
j_call: TRBJ1-6
cdr3_aa: CASSLGLTGNSPLHF

v_call: TRBV24-1
j_call: TRBJ2-1
cdr3_aa: CATSSGGQYNEQFF

v_call: TRBV5-1
j_call: TRBJ1-1
cdr3_aa: CASTRGGNTEAFF

v_call: TRBV11-3
j_call: TRBJ1-5
cdr3_aa: CASSLGNQPQHF

v_call: TRBV5-8
j_call: TRBJ2-5
cdr3_aa: CASSLDPKQETQYF

v_call: TRBV5-4
j_call: TRBJ2-1
cdr3_aa: CASSLDRGGEQFF

v_call: TRBV2
j_call: TRBJ2-7
cdr3_aa: CASPPEQYF

v_call: TRBV9
j_call: TRBJ2-1
cdr3_aa: CAGSPSGRGSSYNEQFF

v_call: TRBV6-1
j_call: TRBJ2-1
cdr3_aa: CASSGTGGSKKYNEQFF

v_call: TRBV5-5
j_call: TRBJ1-1
cdr3_aa: CASSQTGRTEAFF

v_call: TRBV24-1
j_call: TRBJ1-1
cdr3_aa: CATNQGFGTEAFF

v_call: TRBV5-1
j_call: TRBJ1-4
cdr3_aa: CASSLGGAREKLFF

v_call: TRBV6-5
j_call: TRBJ1-5
cdr3_aa: CASSVGQGGNQPQHF

v_call: TRBV6-5
j_call: TRBJ1-1
cdr3_aa: CASTAGVGEAFF

v_call: TRBV11-2
j_call: TRBJ2-1
cdr3_aa: CASSPGQGDEQFF

v_call: TRBV3-1/TRBV3-2
j_call: TRBJ2-2
cdr3_aa: CASSPGTGGSGELFF

v_call: TRBV27
j_call: TRBJ1-4
cdr3_aa: CASSKGQGIGKLFF

v_call: TRBV7-8
j_call: TRBJ2-5
cdr3_aa: CASSLFERGGETQYF

v_call: TRBV28
j_call: TRBJ2-7
cdr3_aa: CASSLNYEQYF

v_call: TRBV11-3
j_call: TRBJ2-6
cdr3_aa: CASSERYSGANVLTF